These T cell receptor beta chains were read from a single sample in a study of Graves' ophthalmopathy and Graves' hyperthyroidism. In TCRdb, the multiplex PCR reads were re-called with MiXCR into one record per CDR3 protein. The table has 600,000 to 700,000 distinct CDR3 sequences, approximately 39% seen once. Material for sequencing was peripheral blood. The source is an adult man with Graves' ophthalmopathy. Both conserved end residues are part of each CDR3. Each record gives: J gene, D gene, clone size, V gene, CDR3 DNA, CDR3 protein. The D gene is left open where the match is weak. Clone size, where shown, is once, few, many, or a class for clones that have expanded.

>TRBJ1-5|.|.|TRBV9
TGTGCCAGCAGCCAAGGAGTCGGGGGCCAGCCCCAGCATTTT
CASSQGVGGQPQHF
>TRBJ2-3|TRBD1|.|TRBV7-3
TGTGCCAGCAGCCCAGGGACAGGGGTTAGCACAGATACGCAGTATTTT
CASSPGTGVSTDTQYF
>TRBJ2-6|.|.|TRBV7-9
TGTGCCAGCTCACCAAGGAGGGCAGGGGGAGACTCTGGGGCCAACGTCCTGACTTTC
CASSPRRAGGDSGANVLTF
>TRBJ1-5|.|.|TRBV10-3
TGTGCCACCGGGAGAGGGGAGATGGAGCCCCAGCATTTT
CATGRGEMEPQHF
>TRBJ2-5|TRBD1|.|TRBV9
TGTGCCAGCAGCCCGGCGGACAGGGGGGGGGCCAGCCGGGGCCAGTACTTC
CASSPADRGGASRGQYF
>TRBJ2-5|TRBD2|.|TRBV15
TGTGCCACCAGTTCGACTAGCGGGGGTCAAGAGACCCAGTACTTC
CATSSTSGGQETQYF
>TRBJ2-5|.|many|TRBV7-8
TGTGCCAGCAGCTTAGGAAGGCAGTACGGGGAGACCCAGTACTTC
CASSLGRQYGETQYF
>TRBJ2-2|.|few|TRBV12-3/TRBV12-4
TGTGCCAGCAGTTTACATGGGGCAGGCACCGGGGAGCTGTTTTTT
CASSLHGAGTGELFF
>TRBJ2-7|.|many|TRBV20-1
TGCAGTGCTAGAGGGGGAACGGCCTACGAGCAGTACTTC
CSARGGTAYEQYF
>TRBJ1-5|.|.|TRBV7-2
TGTGCCAGCAGCTTATTCCTTGGTATGGGGGAGGGTCAGCCCCAGCATTTT
CASSLFLGMGEGQPQHF
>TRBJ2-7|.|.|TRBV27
TGTGCCAGCAGTGACGGACGGGGGCCCTACGAGCAGTACTTC
CASSDGRGPYEQYF
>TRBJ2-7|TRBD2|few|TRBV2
TGTGCCAGCACCCCAGCGGGAGGTTCTCTATACGAGCAGTACTTC
CASTPAGGSLYEQYF
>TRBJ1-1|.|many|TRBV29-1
TGCAGCGCTGCGGAGGGATTAATGAACACTGAAGCTTTCTTT
CSAAEGLMNTEAFF
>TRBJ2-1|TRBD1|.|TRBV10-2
TGTGCCAGCAGCCGTACGGGACAGGGGCACAATGAGCAGTTCTTC
CASSRTGQGHNEQFF
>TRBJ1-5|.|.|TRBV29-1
TGCAGCGTTGGGTCCGGGGGCGGCCAGCCCCAGCATTTT
CSVGSGGGQPQHF
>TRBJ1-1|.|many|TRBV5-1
TGCGCCAGCAGCTTCCTAGCCAGGGGCGACACTGAAGCTTTCTTT
CASSFLARGDTEAFF